One T cell receptor (beta chain) is described in this entry. Some clones are missing from TCRdb's copy, which holds only in-frame ones; the method was immunoSEQ multiplex PCR. Altogether tens of thousands of clones are present, 98% being singletons, with the ten largest covering roughly 0.16%. This CDR3 comprises 14 residues. Germline assignment: CDR1 MNHEY and CDR2 SVGAGI. The ends were cut back, 6 bases at V and 4 bases at J, with 15 bases in the middle. The data stem from a study of technical replicates of blood from several donors. Source material: T cells isolated from PBMCs. V gene TRBV6-5 combines with J gene TRBJ1-1; D is perhaps TRBD1 (6 bases). This clonotype originated in a human donor in good health. The CDR3 nucleotides are TGTGCCAGCAGAGATACGGGACACCTCACTGAAGCTTTCTTT. Residues: CASRDTGHLTEAFF.